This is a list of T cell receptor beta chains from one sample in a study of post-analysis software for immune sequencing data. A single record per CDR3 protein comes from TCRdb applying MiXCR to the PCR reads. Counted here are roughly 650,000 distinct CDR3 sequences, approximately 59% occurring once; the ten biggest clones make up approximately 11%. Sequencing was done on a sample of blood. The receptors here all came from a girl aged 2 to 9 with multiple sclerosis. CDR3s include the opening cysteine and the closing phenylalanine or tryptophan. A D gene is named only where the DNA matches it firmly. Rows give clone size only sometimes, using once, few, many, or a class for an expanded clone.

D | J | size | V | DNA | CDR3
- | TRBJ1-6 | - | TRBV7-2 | TGTGCCAGCAGCTTACAGGACGGCTCACCCCTCCACTTT | CASSLQDGSPLHF
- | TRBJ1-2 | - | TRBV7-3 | TGTGCCAGCAGCCCAGACGTCGTGACCCTCTATGGCTACACCTTC | CASSPDVVTLYGYTF
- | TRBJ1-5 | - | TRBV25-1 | TGTGCCAGCAGGGAAAGGGCGGATAGCAATCAGCCCCAGCATTTT | CASRERADSNQPQHF
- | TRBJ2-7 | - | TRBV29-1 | TGCAGCGTTGAAGACATGGGGGACGGTTCCCCCTCCTACGAGCAGTACTTC | CSVEDMGDGSPSYEQYF
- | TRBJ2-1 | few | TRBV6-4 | TGTGCCAGCAGTGACAAGGACAATGAGCAGTTCTTC | CASSDKDNEQFF
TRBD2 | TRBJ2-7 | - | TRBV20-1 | TGCAGTGCTAGCGGGAGGGCCTACGAGCAGTACTTC | CSASGRAYEQYF
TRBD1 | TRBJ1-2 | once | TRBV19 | TGTGCCAGTAGTGAGAGACAGGGGCCCTTCGGGGGCTACACCTTC | CASSERQGPFGGYTF
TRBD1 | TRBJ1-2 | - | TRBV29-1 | TGCAGCTCCGGACAGGGAGATGGCTACACCTTC | CSSGQGDGYTF
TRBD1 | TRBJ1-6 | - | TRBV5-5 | TGTGCCAGCAGCCCCCTGACAGGGGCGAACTCACCCCTCCACTTT | CASSPLTGANSPLHF
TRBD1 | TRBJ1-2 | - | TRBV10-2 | TGCGCCAGCAGTACGACAGGGGCCCTAGGGGATGGCTACACCTTC | CASSTTGALGDGYTF
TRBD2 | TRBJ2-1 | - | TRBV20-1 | TGCAGTGCTACCGGACTAGCGGGAGATCACAATGAGCAGTTCTTC | CSATGLAGDHNEQFF
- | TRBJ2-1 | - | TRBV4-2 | TGTGCCAGCAGCCGCAGGTACTACAATGAGCAGTTCTTC | CASSRRYYNEQFF
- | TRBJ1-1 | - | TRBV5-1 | TGCGCCAGCAGCGGGACCCGGGGGGGGGATGAAGCTTTCTTT | CASSGTRGGDEAFF
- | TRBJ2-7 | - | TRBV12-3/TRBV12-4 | TGTGCCAGCAGTTTAGCGCTAGTCACCCGGGAGCAGTACTTC | CASSLALVTREQYF
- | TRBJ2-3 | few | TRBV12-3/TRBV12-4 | TGTGCCAGTCTTAGCACAGATACGCAGTATTTT | CASLSTDTQYF
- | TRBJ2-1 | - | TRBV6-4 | TGTGCCAGCAGTGAAAAACTCGGATTGGGTGAGCAGTTCTTC | CASSEKLGLGEQFF